This TCR beta chain was sequenced in a study of cytomegalovirus exposure and HLA in healthy donors. Study-level information: Counted in an early data release were tens of millions of unique TCRs from HLA-typed donors.

The V end was cut by 8 bases, the J end by 8 bases, with 21 bases between. The CDR3 has 13 amino acids. Germline V gene lookup returns CDR1 SQVTM and CDR2 ANQGSEA. The PCR employed 60 Vbeta primers together with 13 Jbeta primers. TCRdb's table, derived via immunoSEQ multiplex PCR, lists solely in-frame clones and lacks some. The table records 130,000 to 150,000 clones, over 65% of them present only once. All donors participated as healthy donors of bone marrow. Points from the study as a whole: An analysis that was carried out later associated about 17,000 TCR beta sequences with HLA alleles at 0.05 false discovery rate. Analysis was performed later, and it showed HLA-associated TCR beta chains to be more clonally expanded than equally common others.

In the case of this clone: Its antigen is not identified.

The chain couples TRBV29-1 to TRBJ1-2; D is possibly TRBD1 (6 bases). This TCR came from a female donor in good health and CMV-seronegative. Material: PBMCs. Written as DNA, the CDR3 is TGCAGCTATAGGGGGGGGCGTGAAGGCGGCTACACCTTC. It is translated as CSYRGGREGGYTF.